This T cell receptor (beta chain) emerged from a study of shared clonotypes between healthy human individuals. Study observations and caveats: Relative to clonotypes present in all four donors, those not shared had lower generation probabilities.

There are 14 residues in the CDR3. Trimming at V came to 0 bases and at J to 8 bases, leaving 1 base not matched to a gene. Germline CDR1 reads ENHRY; CDR2 reads SYGVKD. On this clone: Its antigen is not known.

Researchers ran the assay at a deep level. Generated by immunoSEQ multiplex PCR, the TCRdb table keeps only in-frame clones and is missing some. This table holds over a million clones, 65% to 80% found once. The sequenced sample was memory CD4+ T cells sorted from blood. Subset indicated: CD45RA-negative fraction. The chain recombines TRBV10-3 with TRBJ1-2; 12 bases map to TRBD1. This clonotype was obtained from a man younger than 35 in good health. This CDR3 is CAISESGTGGGYTF. DNA for the CDR3: TGTGCCATCAGTGAGTCCGGGACAGGGGGCGGCTACACCTTC.